Presented here are 32 T cell receptor beta chains from one specimen sequenced in a study of cytomegalovirus exposure and HLA in healthy donors. Primers for the PCR totalled 60 Vbeta and 13 Jbeta. TCRdb's copy holds only in-frame clones and misses some; the assay was immunoSEQ multiplex PCR. The sample contains about 120,000 clones, 78% of which appear only once. The sequencing input was PBMCs. Every receptor here comes from a man aged 30 to 45 in good health and CMV-seropositive.

This clone was counted between two and nine times. V usage is TRBV11-2 and J usage is TRBJ2-5; the match to TRBD2 covers 7 bases. The junction had 9 bases not matched to a gene; V was cut back by 3 bases and J by 2 bases. Germline-derived CDR1 and CDR2 are SGHAT and FQNNGV. This CDR3 spans 16 amino acids. The CDR3 reads CASSLGFRLAQETQYF. The CDR3 DNA reads as TGTGCCAGCAGCTTGGGTTTTCGACTAGCTCAAGAGACCCAGTACTTC.

The gene calls are TRBV5-1 and TRBJ1-2, with 7 nucleotides matching TRBD1. Germline CDR1 is SGHRS and CDR2 is YFSETQ. The CDR3 has 15 residues. The ends lost 6 bases at V and 5 bases at J; junction bases unmatched: 13. The CDR3: CASNRGGGQSYGYTF. Here the CDR3 DNA reads TGCGCCAGCAACCGCGGAGGGGGACAGTCGTATGGCTACACCTTC.

The chain uses TRBV13 and TRBJ2-2; 7 bases are a match to TRBD1. Germline values: CDR1 PRHDT, CDR2 FYEKMQ (reference sequence). V dropped 8 bases and J dropped 3; count of bases not matched to a gene: 6. This CDR3 is built from 14 residues. Here the CDR3 reads CASGWTGDTGELFF. CDR3 sequence (DNA): TGTGCCAGCGGATGGACAGGAGACACCGGGGAGCTGTTTTTT.

The chain combines TRBV6-5 with TRBJ2-3, with 7 bases lining up with TRBD2. This CDR3 is 16 amino acids long. CDR1 is MNHEY, CDR2 SVGAGI, per germline. V lost 0 bases to trimming and J lost 2 bases; unmatched junction nucleotides: 5. The CDR3 bases are TGTGCCAGCAGTTACTCTTGGGAGGGTACCACAGATACGCAGTATTTT. Encoded protein: CASSYSWEGTTDTQYF.

V gene TRBV15 combines with J gene TRBJ1-6, with 7 bases fitting TRBD1. The CDR3 length is 14 residues. With V trimmed by 5 bases and J by 4 bases, 2 bases remained unmatched. Germline CDR1 is LNHNV and CDR2 is YYDKDF (reference sequence). CDR3 region: CATSAQGYNSPLHF. The CDR3 DNA follows: TGTGCCACCAGCGCACAGGGGTATAATTCACCCCTCCACTTT. Drawing the rest from reference TRBV15 and TRBJ1-6, the complete variable domain is DAMVIQNPRYQVTQFGKPVTLSCSQTLNHNVMYWYQQKSSQAPKLLFHYYDKDFNNEADTPDNFQSRRPNTSFCFLDIRSPGLGDTAMYLCATSAQGYNSPLHFGNGTRLTVT.

The chain has TRBV5-6 and TRBJ2-4; D perhaps matches TRBD2 (7 bases). The CDR3 consists of 14 residues. The germline gives CDR1 SGHDT, CDR2 YYEEEE. The V end lost 0 bases, the J end lost 12 bases, and 16 bases lay between the germline ends. Here the CDR3 reads CASSLAGGRDGQYF. DNA of the CDR3: TGTGCCAGCAGCTTGGCCGGGGGGCGAGATGGTCAGTACTTC.

The chain combines TRBV18 with TRBJ1-5; D perhaps matches TRBD1 (6 bases). V was trimmed by 6 bases and J by 3 bases, leaving 9 bases between them. From germline, CDR1 is KGHSH and CDR2 LQKENI. CDR3 length: 13 residues. CDR3 sequence (DNA): TGTGCCAGCTCGGACAGTCCCAATCAGCCCCAGCATTTT. Protein product: CASSDSPNQPQHF. The whole variable domain, remainder taken from reference TRBV18 and TRBJ1-5, is NAGVMQNPRHLVRRRGQEARLRCSPMKGHSHVYWYRQLPEEGLKFMVYLQKENIIDESGMPKERFSAEFPKEGPSILRIQQVVRGDSAAYFCASSDSPNQPQHFGDGTRLSIL.

This clone was seen a few times. The chain recombines TRBV28 with TRBJ2-2; 8 nucleotides match TRBD1. J gave up 4 bases and V 6 bases, and 10 bases lay outside the gene matches. The CDR3 has 16 amino acids. CDR1 is MDHEN and CDR2 is SYDVKM in the germline V gene. DNA for the CDR3: TGTGCCAGCAGCCGAAGCCGGGACAGGTCCACCGGGGAGCTGTTTTTT. Its translation: CASSRSRDRSTGELFF. Full variable domain (outside the CDR3, taken from reference TRBV28 and TRBJ2-2): DVKVTQSSRYLVKRTGEKVFLECVQDMDHENMFWYRQDPGLGLRLIYFSYDVKMKEKGDIPEGYSVSREKKERFSLILESASTNQTSMYLCASSRSRDRSTGELFFGEGSRLTVL.

This chain joins TRBV2 and TRBJ1-2; TRBD1 aligns across 10 bases. Looked up from germline, CDR1 is SNHLY and CDR2 is FYNNEI. The CDR3 spans 14 residues. V was clipped by 7 bases and J by 6 bases; unmatched bases: 8. DNA of the CDR3: TGTGCCAGCAATCGGGACAGGGGATCAAATGGCTACACCTTC. Protein product: CASNRDRGSNGYTF.

The chain has TRBV15 and TRBJ2-7; tentatively, D is TRBD1 (5 bases). Germline loops: CDR1 LNHNV, CDR2 YYDKDF (reference sequence). V lost 4 bases and J 6 bases, leaving 16 bases between the germline ends. This CDR3 contains 14 residues. The CDR3, as DNA: TGTGCCACCAGCACAGGGCACCCTCCGGCCGAGCAGTACTTC. Encoded protein: CATSTGHPPAEQYF.

V and J are TRBV27 and TRBJ1-6, with TRBD1 as a possible D gene (6 bases). Germline assignment: CDR1 MNHEY and CDR2 SMNVEV (reference sequence). The V gene lost 5 bases and the J gene lost 10 bases, with 15 bases spanning the gap. The CDR3 length is 14 residues. The DNA for the CDR3 is TGTGCCAGCAGTCAACAGGGAAGGGGGTCACCCCTCCACTTT. This encodes CASSQQGRGSPLHF.

This clone was seen more than once but under ten times. The chain is built from TRBV4-1 and TRBJ1-1; 7 nucleotides align to TRBD1. Germline CDR1 MGHRA, CDR2 YSYEKL. V lost 0 bases, J lost 5 bases, and 9 bases stayed unmatched. The length of the CDR3 is 16 residues. CDR3 sequence: CASSQDLGRGRTEAFF. DNA of the CDR3: TGCGCCAGCAGCCAAGATCTGGGCAGGGGGAGGACTGAAGCTTTCTTT.

The CDR3 here is CASSPLAGVYEQYF. In nucleotides, the CDR3 is TGTGCCAGCTCACCACTAGCGGGAGTTTACGAGCAGTACTTC. The J gene is TRBJ2-7, the V gene TRBV18, with 9 bases that match TRBD2. The germline V gene encodes CDR1 KGHSH and CDR2 LQKENI. V gave up 1 base and J gave up 4 bases; unmatched junction bases: 2. There are 14 residues in the CDR3.

V and J are TRBV7-2 and TRBJ2-1; D call uncertain. V was shortened by 3 bases and J by 10 bases, with 10 bases between the two germline ends. In germline, CDR1 is SGHTA, CDR2 FQGNSA. The CDR3 is made up of 12 amino acids. Here the CDR3 reads CASSFPGGEQFF. CDR3 bases: TGTGCCAGCAGCTTTCCTGGCGGCGAGCAGTTCTTC.

V gene TRBV6-5 combines with J gene TRBJ1-2; no clear D gene. The V end was cut by 0 bases, the J end by 0 bases, with 5 bases between. This CDR3 spans 14 amino acids. The V gene's germline CDR1 is MNHEY and CDR2 SVGAGI. DNA for the CDR3: TGTGCCAGCAGTTACTCAACACCTAACTATGGCTACACCTTC. This translates into CASSYSTPNYGYTF.

V and J are TRBV10-3 and TRBJ2-7, with D perhaps TRBD1 (6 bases). From germline, CDR1 is ENHRY and CDR2 SYGVKD. The CDR3 has 14 residues. Trimming shortened V by 3 bases and J by 4 bases, and 13 bases separated the two germline ends. The CDR3 loop is CAISDPGAGYEQYF. As DNA, the CDR3 is TGTGCCATCAGTGACCCAGGGGCCGGGTACGAGCAGTACTTC.

The chain links TRBV5-6 to TRBJ1-2; no clear D. CDR1 is SGHDT, CDR2 YYEEEE, per germline. V lost 0 bases and J 9 bases, leaving 12 bases between the germline ends. This CDR3 comprises 13 residues. CDR3 DNA sequence: TGTGCCAGCAGCTTGGGGGGAGTAAAGCGCTACACCTTC. This codes for CASSLGGVKRYTF.

The genes are TRBV11-2 and TRBJ2-7; weak D call: TRBD1 (6 bases). The CDR3 loop spans 13 amino acids. Trimming cost V 3 bases and J 2 bases, with 8 bases left between them. Germline V lookup: CDR1 SGHAT, CDR2 FQNNGV. The CDR3 region is CASSFDRTYEQYF. The CDR3 coding sequence is TGTGCCAGCAGCTTCGACAGGACCTACGAGCAGTACTTC.

The rearrangement links TRBV2 to TRBJ1-5; 7 nucleotides align to TRBD1. The germline gives CDR1 SNHLY, CDR2 FYNNEI. The CDR3 runs 13 residues. J gave up 4 bases and V 6 bases, and 3 bases lay outside the gene matches. As DNA, the CDR3 is TGTGCCAGCAGGACGACAGGGAATCAGCCCCAGCATTTT. Its translation is CASRTTGNQPQHF.

This clone turned up a few times. The genes are TRBV5-1 and TRBJ2-1, with 7 bases fitting TRBD2. Trimming removed 2 bases from V and 6 bases from J; junction bases left unmatched: 8. This CDR3 contains 15 residues. CDR1 and CDR2 (germline): SGHRS, YFSETQ. The CDR3 coding sequence is TGCGCCAGCAGCTTCTCCCTAGCGGATACCAATGAGCAGTTCTTC. Its protein product is CASSFSLADTNEQFF.

This clone was observed a handful of times. The CDR3 sequence is CAISVTGTGRIRDEQYF. For the CDR3, the DNA is TGTGCCATCAGCGTCACCGGGACAGGGCGTATTAGGGACGAGCAGTACTTC. This chain joins TRBV10-3 and TRBJ2-5, with TRBD1 identical over 9 bases. The J call is in doubt because the DNA end fits TRBJ2-7 better. The CDR3 is 17 residues long. Germline values: CDR1 ENHRY, CDR2 SYGVKD.

This chain joins TRBV10-1 and TRBJ1-2; D ambiguous. V gave up 6 bases and J gave up 13 bases, with 12 bases separating them. Germline CDR1 is WNHNN and CDR2 is SYGVQD (reference sequence). The CDR3 covers 10 residues. The CDR3 nucleotides are TGCGCCAGCAGAGCAGCGTTGCCCACCTTC. It yields the protein CASRAALPTF.

CDR3 residues: CASSLAGHRGNEKLFF. The CDR3 DNA reads TGTGCCAGCAGCTTGGCCGGGCACAGGGGAAATGAAAAACTGTTTTTT. The chain recombines TRBV5-6 with TRBJ1-4; 7 nucleotides align to TRBD1. CDR3 size: 16 residues. J was trimmed by 5 bases and V by 0 bases; bases with no gene match: 7. Germline lookup yields CDR1 SGHDT and CDR2 YYEEEE.

This clone has only one observation. One end of the junction is discordant with germline, which a read error may explain. This chain joins TRBV7-9 and TRBJ2-5, with 12 bases lining up with TRBD2. The CDR3 sequence is 17 residues long. Germline V lookup: CDR1 SEHNR, CDR2 FQNEAQ (reference sequence). The CDR3 DNA sequence: TGTTCCAGCAGCTACCGACTAGCGGGAGCACTCCGGGAGACCCAGTACTTC. Protein sequence: CSSSYRLAGALRETQYF.

V usage is TRBV21-1 and J usage is TRBJ2-7; whether TRBD1, the table's D call, matches the DNA was not checked. TRBV21-1 is a listed pseudogene. The CDR3 length is 14 residues. The CDR3 protein is CASSRAGSPYEQYF. The CDR3 nucleotides read TGTGCCAGCAGCAGGGCAGGTTCCCCCTACGAGCAGTACTTC.

The rearrangement uses TRBV19 and TRBJ2-1; tentatively, D is TRBD2 (5 bases). V was clipped by 0 bases and J by 5 bases, with 23 bases between them. Germline lookup yields CDR1 LNHDA and CDR2 SQIVND (reference sequence). CDR3 length: 19 residues. CDR3 nucleotide sequence: TGTGCCAGTAGTATAGATCAGTTCCGGTGGGAGAAAATTGACAATGAGCAGTTCTTC. Residues: CASSIDQFRWEKIDNEQFF.

This clone showed up just a few times. The chain recombines TRBV5-1 with TRBJ1-2; TRBD1 agrees at 7 bases. V trimming: 4 bases; J trimming: 2 bases; junction bases outside the gene matches: 2. The CDR3 loop spans 13 amino acids. CDR1 and CDR2 (germline): SGHRS, YFSETQ. CDR3 nucleotide sequence: TGCGCCAGCAGCCCGGGACAGAACTATGGCTACACCTTC. Protein product: CASSPGQNYGYTF.

The chain is built from TRBV5-6 and TRBJ2-4; 12 positions match TRBD2. This CDR3 has 18 amino acids. V was clipped by 3 bases and J by 0 bases; unmatched bases: 7. Germline CDR1 is SGHDT and CDR2 is YYEEEE. The CDR3 bases are TGTGCCAGCAGCTCTATTCTAGCGGGAGGGCTAGCCAAAAACATTCAGTACTTC. This encodes CASSSILAGGLAKNIQYF.

The gene calls are TRBV27 and TRBJ2-7; 14 bases line up with TRBD2. This CDR3 is 19 amino acids long. J was trimmed by 4 bases and V by 0 bases; bases with no gene match: 11. CDR1 MNHEY and CDR2 SMNVEV come from the germline V gene (reference sequence). The CDR3 reads CASSLSGLAGEVLGYEQYF. As DNA, the CDR3 is TGTGCCAGCAGTTTATCGGGACTAGCGGGAGAGGTTCTAGGGTACGAGCAGTACTTC.

This chain connects TRBV7-9 to TRBJ2-7, with a possible D match to TRBD2 (6 bases). V lost 2 bases, J lost 3 bases, and 14 bases lay in between. Germline V gene sequence: CDR1 SEHNR, CDR2 FQNEAQ (reference sequence). The CDR3 sequence is 15 residues long. This CDR3 reads CASSLTGAGLYEQYF. CDR3 nucleotides: TGTGCCAGCAGCTTAACAGGAGCGGGTCTCTACGAGCAGTACTTC.

CDR3 bases: TGTGCCAGCAGTGACACAGTCTTTCCTGGAAACACCATATATTTT. Translating gives CASSDTVFPGNTIYF. The chain carries TRBV25-1 and TRBJ1-3, with D unresolved. Germline V gene sequence: CDR1 MGHDK, CDR2 SYGVNS. Trimming removed 3 bases from V and 2 bases from J, with 11 bases in between. This CDR3 has 15 amino acids.

The chain links TRBV5-5 to TRBJ2-1; D might be TRBD1 (5 bases). Germline V CDR1 and CDR2: SGHKS, YYEKEE (reference sequence). The CDR3 sequence is 16 residues long. Trimming left V 4 bases short and J 0 bases short, with 14 bases between. CDR3: CASSQLSQGSYNEQFF. For the CDR3, the DNA is TGTGCCAGCAGCCAGCTGAGCCAGGGCTCCTACAATGAGCAGTTCTTC.